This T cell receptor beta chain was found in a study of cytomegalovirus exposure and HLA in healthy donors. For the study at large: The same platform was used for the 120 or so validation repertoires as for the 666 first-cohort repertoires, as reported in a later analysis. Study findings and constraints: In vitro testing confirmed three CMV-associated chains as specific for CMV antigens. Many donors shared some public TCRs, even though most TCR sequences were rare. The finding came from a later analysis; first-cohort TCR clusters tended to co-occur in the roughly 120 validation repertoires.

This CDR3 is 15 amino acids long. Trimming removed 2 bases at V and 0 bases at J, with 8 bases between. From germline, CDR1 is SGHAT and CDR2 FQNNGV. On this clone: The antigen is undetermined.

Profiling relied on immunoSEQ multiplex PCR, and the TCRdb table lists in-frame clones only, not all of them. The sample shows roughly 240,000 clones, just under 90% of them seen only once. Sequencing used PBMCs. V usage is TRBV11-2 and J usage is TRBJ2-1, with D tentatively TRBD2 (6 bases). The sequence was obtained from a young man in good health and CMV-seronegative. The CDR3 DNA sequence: TGTGCCAGCAGCTTACTAGCGAACTCCTACAATGAGCAGTTCTTC. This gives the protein CASSLLANSYNEQFF.